This is a list of T cell receptor beta chains from one sample in a study of Tregs in tolerant kidney transplant recipients. Assay used: immunoSEQ multiplex PCR; TCRdb lists only in-frame clones, some missing. The sample includes approximately 41,000 clones, roughly 95% of them seen just once. No antigens are known for them. Sequenced input: Tregs from blood cultured with allogeneic cells. The receptors here all came from a human donor in good health. CDR3s include the opening cysteine and the closing phenylalanine or tryptophan. The D gene is left open where the match is weak. A clone size is listed for some rows: how often the clone was seen (once, few, many), or a class if it is expanded.

clone size,J gene,D gene,V gene,CDR3 DNA,CDR3 protein
.,TRBJ1-5,.,TRBV15,TGTGCCACCAGCAGACAGGGTCGGCAGCCCCAGCATTTT,CATSRQGRQPQHF
.,TRBJ1-5,.,TRBV19,TGTGCCAGTAGTATAGGAAGGGTAGAGCCCCAGCATTTT,CASSIGRVEPQHF
.,TRBJ2-6,.,TRBV9,TGTGCCAGCAGCGTAGGGTTTAGGGGCCAGCCCCACTCTGGGGCCAACGTCCTGACTTTC,CASSVGFRGQPHSGANVLTF
.,TRBJ2-7,.,TRBV6-1,TGTGCCAGCAGTGCCACACAGGTTGACCACGAGCAGTACTTC,CASSATQVDHEQYF
.,TRBJ2-3,.,TRBV5-1,TGCGCCAGCAGCTCCCTGGCGGCGGGCACAGATACGCAGTATTTT,CASSSLAAGTDTQYF
.,TRBJ2-3,TRBD2,TRBV5-1,TGCGCCAGCAGCCGGGCGCGGGGGGGCACAGATACGCAGTATTTT,CASSRARGGTDTQYF
.,TRBJ1-2,.,TRBV29-1,TGCAGCGTTTCACAGATTAACTATGGCTACACCTTC,CSVSQINYGYTF
.,TRBJ2-3,.,TRBV5-1,TGCGCCAGCAGCATCCGAACAGGGCTAAGCACAGATACGCAGTATTTT,CASSIRTGLSTDTQYF
.,TRBJ1-1,.,TRBV18,TGTGCCAGCTCACCAGTAACCTCCCCCACTGAAGCTTTCTTT,CASSPVTSPTEAFF
.,TRBJ1-5,.,TRBV6-6,TGTGCCAGCAGGGAAGGAGGGGTCCTCAATCAGCCCCAGCATTTT,CASREGGVLNQPQHF
once,TRBJ1-2,TRBD1,TRBV6-5,TGTGCCAGCAGTTACTCTTCCAGGGGGCGAGACAATGGCTACACCTTC,CASSYSSRGRDNGYTF
.,TRBJ1-1,.,TRBV18,TGTGCCAGCTCACCTTACAGTGAAGCTGAAGCTTTCTTT,CASSPYSEAEAFF
.,TRBJ1-1,.,TRBV7-9,TGTGCCAGCAGCTTTGGGCAGGGTCTCGAAGCTTTCTTT,CASSFGQGLEAFF
.,TRBJ2-2,.,TRBV10-2,TGCGCCAGCAGTCGCAGGACGAACACCGGGGAGCTGTTTTTT,CASSRRTNTGELFF
.,TRBJ1-2,.,TRBV27,TGTGCCAGCAGTTTAGGGGGCTACACCTTC,CASSLGGYTF
.,TRBJ2-7,TRBD2,TRBV19,TGTGCCAGTAGTTGGACTAGCGGGAGGGGTGAGCAGTACTTC,CASSWTSGRGEQYF
once,TRBJ1-1,.,TRBV18,TGTGCCAGCTCACCTTGGGGGGACACTGAAGCTTTCTTT,CASSPWGDTEAFF
.,TRBJ1-1,.,TRBV6-6,TGTGCCAGCTTCATTCGGACTGAAGCTTTCTTT,CASFIRTEAFF
.,TRBJ2-6,TRBD1,TRBV4-1,TGCGCCAGCAGCCAAGTCCACCGGGCGGGACAGGGAACCAACGTCCTGACTTTC,CASSQVHRAGQGTNVLTF
.,TRBJ2-7,.,TRBV5-1,TGCGCCAGCAGCCCCCGGGACGGTACCTACGAGCAGTACTTC,CASSPRDGTYEQYF
.,TRBJ1-2,.,TRBV6-6,TGTGCCAGCAGCCTTACTAGGGGTGGCTACACCTTC,CASSLTRGGYTF
.,TRBJ1-1,.,TRBV7-8,TGTGCCAGCAGCCTAAGGGGGGGGGCCTTGAACACTGAAGCTTTCTTT,CASSLRGGALNTEAFF
.,TRBJ2-1,TRBD1,TRBV29-1,TGCAGCGTTAGAACAGGGGGCTCCTACAATGAGCAGTTCTTC,CSVRTGGSYNEQFF
.,TRBJ2-1,.,TRBV13,TGTGCCAGCAGTAGGCGCAACTCCTACAATGAGCAGTTCTTC,CASSRRNSYNEQFF
.,TRBJ1-4,.,TRBV19,TGTGCCAGTAGTATTTCCCCGGGTGAAAAACTGTTTTTT,CASSISPGEKLFF
once,TRBJ1-6,.,TRBV6-6,TGTGCCAGCACCGTTACAACCTACAGCGATTCACCCCTCCACTTT,CASTVTTYSDSPLHF
.,TRBJ2-1,TRBD2,TRBV5-1,TGCGCCAGCAGCTTGAACCTAGCGGGGGGCCGGAATGAGCAGTTCTTC,CASSLNLAGGRNEQFF
.,TRBJ2-1,TRBD1,TRBV19,TGTGCCAGTAGTATGCCCGGACAGGGGTTCTACAATGAGCAGTTCTTC,CASSMPGQGFYNEQFF
once,TRBJ2-1,.,TRBV18,TGTGCCAGCTCACCCCAATCAAGTACCGCCTACAATGAGCAGTTCTTC,CASSPQSSTAYNEQFF
.,TRBJ2-2,.,TRBV4-2,TGTGCCAGCAGCCCCCCTGGGAAGAACACCGGGGAGCTGTTTTTT,CASSPPGKNTGELFF
once,TRBJ1-3,.,TRBV9,TGTGCCAGCAGCGTAGGGGGGGCGTACTCTGGAAACACCATATATTTT,CASSVGGAYSGNTIYF
once,TRBJ2-5,.,TRBV18,TGTGCCAGCTCACCACGGGAGACCCAGTACTTC,CASSPRETQYF
.,TRBJ2-2,.,TRBV6-6,TGTGCCAGCTTGCATGGGGCGTACACCGGGGAGCTGTTTTTT,CASLHGAYTGELFF
.,TRBJ2-3,.,TRBV18,TGTGCCAGCTCACCATTTGCCAGCACAGATACGCAGTATTTT,CASSPFASTDTQYF
.,TRBJ2-1,.,TRBV12-5,TGTGCTAGTGGTTTAGGCTACATGAGTGGGCTGGCATACAATGAGCAGTTCTTC,CASGLGYMSGLAYNEQFF
.,TRBJ1-2,.,TRBV18,TGTGCCAGCCTCGAGGGGGGGCTGGATGGCTACACCTTC,CASLEGGLDGYTF
.,TRBJ1-3,.,TRBV5-1,TGCGCCAGCGCCGGGGGCAACTCTGGAAACACCATATATTTT,CASAGGNSGNTIYF